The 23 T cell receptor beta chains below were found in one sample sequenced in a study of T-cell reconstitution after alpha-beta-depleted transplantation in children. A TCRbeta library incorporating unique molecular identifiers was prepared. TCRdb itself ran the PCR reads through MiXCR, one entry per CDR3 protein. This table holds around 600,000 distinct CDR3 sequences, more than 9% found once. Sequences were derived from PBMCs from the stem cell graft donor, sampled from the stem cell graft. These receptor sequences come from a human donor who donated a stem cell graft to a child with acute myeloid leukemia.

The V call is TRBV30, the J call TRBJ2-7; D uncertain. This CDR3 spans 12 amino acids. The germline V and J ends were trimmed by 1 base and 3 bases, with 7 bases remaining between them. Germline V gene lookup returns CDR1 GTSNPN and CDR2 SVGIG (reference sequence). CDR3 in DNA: TGTGCCTGGAGTGATTCCGGCTACGAGCAGTACTTC. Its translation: CAWSDSGYEQYF.

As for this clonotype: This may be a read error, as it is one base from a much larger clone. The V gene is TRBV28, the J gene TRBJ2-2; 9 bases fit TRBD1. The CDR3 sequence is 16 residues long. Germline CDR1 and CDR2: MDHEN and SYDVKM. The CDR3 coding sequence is TGTGGCAGCAGTCAGACAGGGGGAGCGAACACCGGGGAGCTGTTTTTT. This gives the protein CGSSQTGGANTGELFF.

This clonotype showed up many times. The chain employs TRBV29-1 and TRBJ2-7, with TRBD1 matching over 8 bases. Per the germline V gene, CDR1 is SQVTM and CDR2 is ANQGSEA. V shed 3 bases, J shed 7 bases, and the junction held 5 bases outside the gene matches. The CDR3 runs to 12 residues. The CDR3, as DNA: TGCAGCGTTGACGCAGGGGGCTGGGAGCAGTACTTC. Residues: CSVDAGGWEQYF.

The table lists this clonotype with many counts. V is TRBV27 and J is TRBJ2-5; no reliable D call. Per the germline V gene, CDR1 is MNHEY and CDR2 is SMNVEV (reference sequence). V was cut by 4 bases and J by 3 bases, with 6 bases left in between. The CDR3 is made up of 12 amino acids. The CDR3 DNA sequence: TGTGCCAGCAGTTCAACGAAAGAGACCCAGTACTTC. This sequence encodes CASSSTKETQYF.

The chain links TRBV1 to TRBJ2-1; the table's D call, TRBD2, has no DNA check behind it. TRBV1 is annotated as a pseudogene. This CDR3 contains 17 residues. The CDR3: CTSSPGGLALYYNEQFF. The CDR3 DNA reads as TGCACCAGCAGCCCTGGGGGACTAGCCCTCTATTACAATGAGCAGTTCTTC.

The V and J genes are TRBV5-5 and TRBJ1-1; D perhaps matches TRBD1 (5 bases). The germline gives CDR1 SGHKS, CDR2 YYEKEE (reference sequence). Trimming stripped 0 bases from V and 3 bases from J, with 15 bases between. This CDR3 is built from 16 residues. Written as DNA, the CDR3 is TGTGCCAGCAGCTTGGATGCGGGGCGCAGGGACACTGAAGCTTTCTTT. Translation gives CASSLDAGRRDTEAFF.

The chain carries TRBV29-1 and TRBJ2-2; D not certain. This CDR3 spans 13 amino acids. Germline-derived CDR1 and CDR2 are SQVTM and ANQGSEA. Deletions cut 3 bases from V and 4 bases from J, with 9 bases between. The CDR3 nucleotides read TGCAGCGTTGACGTCGGGTCCACCGGGGAGCTGTTTTTT. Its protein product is CSVDVGSTGELFF.

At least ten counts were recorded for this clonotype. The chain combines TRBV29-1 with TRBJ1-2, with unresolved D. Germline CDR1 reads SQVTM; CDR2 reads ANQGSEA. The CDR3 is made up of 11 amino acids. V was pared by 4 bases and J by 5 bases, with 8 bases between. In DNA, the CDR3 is TGCAGCGTTGTCTTGGCTTATGGCTACACCTTC. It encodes CSVVLAYGYTF.

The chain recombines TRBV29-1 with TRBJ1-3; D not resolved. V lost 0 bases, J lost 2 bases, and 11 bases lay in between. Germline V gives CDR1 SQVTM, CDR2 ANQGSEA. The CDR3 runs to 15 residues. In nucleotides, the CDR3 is TGCAGCGTTGAAGATGGCCAGGCTACTGGAAACACCATATATTTT. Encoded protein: CSVEDGQATGNTIYF.

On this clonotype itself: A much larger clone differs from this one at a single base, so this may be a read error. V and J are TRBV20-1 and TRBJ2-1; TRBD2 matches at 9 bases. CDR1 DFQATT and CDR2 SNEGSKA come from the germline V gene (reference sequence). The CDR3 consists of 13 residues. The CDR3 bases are TGCACCGCGGGGGGGAGCTCCCACAATGAGCAGTTCTTC. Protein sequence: CTAGGSSHNEQFF.

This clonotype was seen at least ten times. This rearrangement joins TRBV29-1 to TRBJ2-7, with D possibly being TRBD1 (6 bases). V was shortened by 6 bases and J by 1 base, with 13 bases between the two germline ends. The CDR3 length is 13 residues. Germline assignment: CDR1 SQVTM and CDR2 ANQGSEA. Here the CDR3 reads CSVGVTGSYEQYF. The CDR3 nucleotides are TGCAGCGTCGGCGTGACAGGTTCCTACGAGCAGTACTTC.

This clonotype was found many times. CDR3 DNA: TGCGCCAGCAGTACCGGACAGGGCCCCTCTGCGGGTCAGCCCCAGCATTTT. This sequence encodes CASSTGQGPSAGQPQHF. The chain recombines TRBV10-2 with TRBJ1-5; the match to TRBD1 covers 8 bases. The J segment lost 6 bases and the V segment lost 5 bases, leaving 15 bases of the junction unmatched. This CDR3 spans 17 amino acids. Germline V lookup: CDR1 WSHSY, CDR2 SAAADI.

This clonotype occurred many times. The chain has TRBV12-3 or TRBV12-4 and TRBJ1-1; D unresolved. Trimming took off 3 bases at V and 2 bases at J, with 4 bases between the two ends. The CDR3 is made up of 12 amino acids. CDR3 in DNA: TGTGCCAGCAGTTTCTCTAACACTGAAGCTTTCTTT. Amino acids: CASSFSNTEAFF.

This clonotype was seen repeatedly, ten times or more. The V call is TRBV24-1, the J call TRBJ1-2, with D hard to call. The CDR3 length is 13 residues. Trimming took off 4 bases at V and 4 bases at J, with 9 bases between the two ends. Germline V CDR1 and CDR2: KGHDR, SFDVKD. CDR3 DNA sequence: TGTGCCACCAGTGAGAGTCCATCCTATGGCTACACCTTC. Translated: CATSESPSYGYTF.

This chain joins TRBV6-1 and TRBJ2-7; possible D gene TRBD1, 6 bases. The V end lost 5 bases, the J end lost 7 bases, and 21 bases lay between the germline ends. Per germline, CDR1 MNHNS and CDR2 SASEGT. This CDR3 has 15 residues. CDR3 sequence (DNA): TGTGCCAGCAGTCTTATTGATATCAGGGGCCTAGAGCAGTACTTC. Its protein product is CASSLIDIRGLEQYF.

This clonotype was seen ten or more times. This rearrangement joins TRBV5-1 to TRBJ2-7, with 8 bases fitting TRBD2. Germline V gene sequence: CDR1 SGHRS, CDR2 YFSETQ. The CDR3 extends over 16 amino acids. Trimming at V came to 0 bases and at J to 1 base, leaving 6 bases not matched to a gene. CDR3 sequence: CASSLERREVSYEQYF. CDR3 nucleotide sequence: TGCGCCAGCAGCTTGGAAAGGCGGGAGGTGTCCTACGAGCAGTACTTC.

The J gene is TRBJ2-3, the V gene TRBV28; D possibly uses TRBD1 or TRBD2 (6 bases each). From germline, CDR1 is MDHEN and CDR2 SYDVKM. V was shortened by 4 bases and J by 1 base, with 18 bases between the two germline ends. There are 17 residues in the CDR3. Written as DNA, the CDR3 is TGTGCCAGCAGTTCTATCTATGCAGGGGAGGGCACAGATACGCAGTATTTT. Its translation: CASSSIYAGEGTDTQYF.

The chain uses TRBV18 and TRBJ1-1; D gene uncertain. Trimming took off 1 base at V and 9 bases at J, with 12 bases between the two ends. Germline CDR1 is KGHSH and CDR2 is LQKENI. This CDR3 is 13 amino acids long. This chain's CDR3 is CASSPLEATQAFF. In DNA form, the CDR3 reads TGTGCCAGCTCACCACTAGAGGCCACCCAAGCTTTCTTT.

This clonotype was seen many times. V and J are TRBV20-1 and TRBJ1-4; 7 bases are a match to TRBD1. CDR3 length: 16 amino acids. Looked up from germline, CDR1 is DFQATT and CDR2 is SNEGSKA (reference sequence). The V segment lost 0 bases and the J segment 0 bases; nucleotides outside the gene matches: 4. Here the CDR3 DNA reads TGCAGTGCTAGAGATGGGGACAGAGCAACTAATGAAAAACTGTTTTTT. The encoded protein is CSARDGDRATNEKLFF.

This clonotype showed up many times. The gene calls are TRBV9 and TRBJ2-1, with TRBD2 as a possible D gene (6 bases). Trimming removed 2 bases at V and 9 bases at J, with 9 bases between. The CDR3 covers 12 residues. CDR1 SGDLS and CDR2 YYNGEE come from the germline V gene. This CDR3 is CASSVRRGEQFF. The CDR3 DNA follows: TGTGCCAGCAGCGTTAGGAGGGGTGAGCAGTTCTTC.

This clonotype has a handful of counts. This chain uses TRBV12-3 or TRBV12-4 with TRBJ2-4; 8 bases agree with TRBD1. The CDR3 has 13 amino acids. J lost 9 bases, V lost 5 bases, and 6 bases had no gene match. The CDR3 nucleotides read TGTGCCAGCAGTCCTGACAGGGGTAGCATTCAGTACTTC. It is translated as CASSPDRGSIQYF.

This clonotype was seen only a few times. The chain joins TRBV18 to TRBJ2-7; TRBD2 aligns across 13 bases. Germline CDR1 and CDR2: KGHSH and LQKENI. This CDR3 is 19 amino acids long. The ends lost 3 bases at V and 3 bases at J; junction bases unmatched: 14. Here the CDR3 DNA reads TGTGCCAGCTCACCGGCGGCGGGGACTAGCGGGAAATCGTACTACGAGCAGTACTTC. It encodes CASSPAAGTSGKSYYEQYF.

CDR3 sequence reads: CASSQDAASTYEQYF. In DNA, the CDR3 is TGCGCCAGCAGCCAAGATGCGGCCAGTACCTACGAGCAGTACTTC. The chain joins TRBV4-3 to TRBJ2-7; D is undetermined. This CDR3 spans 15 amino acids. V lost 0 bases to trimming and J lost 2 bases, with 11 bases between them. CDR1 is LGHNA and CDR2 is YSLEER in the germline V gene.